This TCR beta chain was recorded in a study of blood T cells in healthy people across ages (dated by TCRdb to the mid-2010s). Broadly, across the study: In model experiments, template switching captured about one uniquely barcoded TCR beta cDNA molecule for every two T cells. To track age-related changes in TCR beta repertoire diversity, the study relied on deep sequencing normalized with unique cDNA molecular identifiers. Four age groups were formed from the donors: young (average 16 years), middle-aged (approximately 39), aged (approximately 60) and long-lived (about 80). To avoid experimental bias, donors of different ages were spread randomly across the sequencing lanes. For two donors (one aged 18 to 29 and one aged 80 or older), the study analyzed two additional independent replicas of 1 million unique cDNA reads from the same blood draw.

The study at large found these results: The CMV infection status of donors was not known, potentially confounding age-related changes in expanded clonotypes. Conclusive comparison of naive and antigen-experienced compartments was prevented by the profiling of bulk unsorted PBMCs. As age increased, observed TCR beta diversity per million T cells dropped in a roughly linear way, and a significant reduction was already evident by age about 40. The long-lived group showed more naive CD4+ T cells, fewer expanded clones and increased TCR diversity than the aged group, suggesting age selection. The percentage of naive T cells measured by flow cytometry correlated strongly with observed TCR beta diversity. Total diversity estimates from one million sequenced T cells were considered lower bounds and underestimates.

Details on this clonotype: This clone's antigen is unknown. A read error may produce the germline difference seen at one junction end.

The library was built by means of 5' RACE. Sequencing used an Illumina HiSeq 2500. The second PCR ran for about 7 to 11 cycles and used a J-beta primer mix along with a sample-barcoded 5' primer. A template-switch 5' adaptor carrying 12 random nucleotides introduced a unique molecular identifier onto each TCR beta cDNA molecule. Each sample yielded at least 3 million CDR3-containing paired-end reads. The Mint cDNA synthesis kit, primed by a TRBC-specific oligonucleotide, was used to synthesize first-strand cDNA from all RNA. Following uracil-DNA glycosylase treatment, all cDNA underwent a first 18-cycle PCR with the universal primers M1SS and BC2_uni_R. As for the original processing: Normalization of each sample was performed by random selection of 1 million high-quality reads, each carrying a distinct molecular identifier. Reads with shared molecular identifiers were discarded instead of being binned into consensus sequences. CDR3 identification, clonotype clustering and error correction used MiTCR with a Q25 quality threshold and the strictest error-elimination algorithm. A nonparametric unseen species model with Euler transformation was used to estimate a lower bound on total TCR beta diversity. The public reads were run again by TCRdb, first through fastp at Q25 and then through MiXCR, and only productive beta chains were kept. Records with the same CDR3 protein are collapsed into one entry carrying the most frequent genes and DNA. The V and J calls follow TCRdb's processing rather than the paper's. The sample yields roughly 730,000 distinct CDR3 sequences; approximately 53% were counted once. The top ten clones comprise around a quarter of the sample.

The donors were 40 or so Caucasian individuals from Russia, aged about 6 to 100 years, who were systemically healthy. Each donor gave about 9.8 milliliters of peripheral blood, drawn into EDTA-treated Vacutainer tubes. Ficoll-Paque density-gradient centrifugation was used to isolate PBMCs, with at least 6.5 million per sample. Total RNA was extracted from PBMCs with Trizol reagent, with at least 5 micrograms obtained per sample. For every donor, an aliquot of PBMCs went through flow cytometry to measure the percentages of naive CD45RAhigh/CD27high T cells. Including the terminal cysteine and phenylalanine, the CDR3 comprises 14 residues. The read is trimmed to its CDR3 DNA, 42 bases read in frame from base 1. The germline V gene (reference sequence) specifies LNHNV as CDR1 and YYDKDF as CDR2.

The chain links TRBV15 with TRBJ2-1; TRBD2 fits 7 bases in the junction. Sequencing used blood. This receptor was identified in a man in his forties in good health. Here the CDR3 is given as CATSPGGDYSEQFF. The bases read TGTGCCACCTCTCCGGGGGGAGACTACAGTGAGCAGTTCTTC. With all but the CDR3 taken from the reference TRBV15 and TRBJ2-1 genes, the full variable domain is: DAMVIQNPRYQVTQFGKPVTLSCSQTLNHNVMYWYQQKSSQAPKLLFHYYDKDFNNEADTPDNFQSRRPNTSFCFLDIRSPGLGDTAMYLCATSPGGDYSEQFFGPGTRLTVL.